This T cell receptor beta chain comes out of a study of glioma-infiltrating T cells after dendritic cell vaccination. On the study more broadly: Dendritic cell vaccination trial patients had either newly diagnosed or recurrent glioblastoma. Treatment, given 2003 to 2012, was autologous tumor lysate-pulsed dendritic cell vaccination.

Sample time point: after dendritic cell vaccination, including at tumor progression/relapse. General study results and limits: TCR clonality showed no direct relationship with survival.

Concerning this clone: Antigen specificity is unknown.

Generated by immunoSEQ multiplex PCR, the TCRdb table keeps only in-frame clones and is missing some. This sample has tens of thousands of clones, with roughly 80% found just once. The germline V gene encodes CDR1 SGHTA and CDR2 FQGNSA. The CDR3 totals 15 residues. Trimming left V 3 bases short and J 2 bases short, with 14 bases between. This TCR derives from a human donor with glioblastoma. Source: blood, taken after dendritic cell vaccination. This chain connects TRBV7-2 to TRBJ2-7; tentatively, D is TRBD1 (7 bases). CDR3 loop: CASSFTGEATYEQYF. DNA for the CDR3: TGTGCCAGCAGCTTCACAGGGGAGGCAACCTACGAGCAGTACTTC.